These T cell receptor beta chains were read from a single sample in a study of radiotherapy plus CTLA-4 blockade in lung cancer. Generated by immunoSEQ multiplex PCR, the TCRdb table keeps only in-frame clones and is missing some. The table has 20,000 to 30,000 clones, approximately 80% seen once. Sequencing used peripheral blood, obtained from a patient treated with radiotherapy plus ipilimumab. The receptors come from a human donor with non-small cell lung cancer that progressed on radiotherapy plus ipilimumab. Each CDR3 is given with its conserved first and last residue.

j_call,v_call,cdr3_aa
TRBJ1-1,TRBV5-6,CASSLEADTEAFF
TRBJ1-6,TRBV9,CASSVRDGDSPLHF
TRBJ1-5,TRBV6-1,CASSASAVGGSPQHF
TRBJ2-1,TRBV28,CASNLGVDGNEQFF
TRBJ2-3,TRBV30,CAWSPGIAADTQYF
TRBJ1-6,TRBV4-3,CASSQDQEGLNSPLHF
TRBJ1-1,TRBV28,CASGLEGGLFF
TRBJ2-1,TRBV29-1,CSVEIGTGVNEQFF
TRBJ2-5,TRBV6-5,CASSPDGIGETQYF
TRBJ1-2,TRBV29-1,CSVEPQGVHGYTF
TRBJ1-1,TRBV6-6,CASSYSGLMGGGEAFF
TRBJ2-7,TRBV7-9,CASSGDSVYEQYF
TRBJ2-7,TRBV7-9,CASSSPGLAIEQYF
TRBJ1-1,TRBV30,CAWSRGTNTEAFF
TRBJ1-2,TRBV30,CAWSDGYGYTF
TRBJ2-1,TRBV5-1,CASSGRTSGSYNEQFF
TRBJ1-5,TRBV2,CASSSPDQPQHF
TRBJ2-7,TRBV29-1,CSVVTGTGRSEQYF
TRBJ1-5,TRBV6-5,CASRLRAGQPQHF
TRBJ1-1,TRBV7-9,CASSPDLVNTEAFF
TRBJ2-2,TRBV4-2,CASSQGSGSLAGELFF
TRBJ2-1,TRBV10-3,CATRGAVDNEQFF
TRBJ2-1,TRBV16,CASSRSLLNEQFF
TRBJ1-2,TRBV7-8,CASSWTGTSSGGYTF
TRBJ2-7,TRBV29-1,CSVYGRDNYEQYF
TRBJ1-1,TRBV19,CASSIRPGEGTEAFF
TRBJ2-1,TRBV27,CASSFLSSYNEQFF
TRBJ1-2,TRBV5-1,CASSLVGGAFNYGYTF
TRBJ2-7,TRBV7-8,CASSPRQGREQYF
TRBJ2-7,TRBV7-8,CASSLGFSSYEQYF
TRBJ1-1,TRBV28,CASSFPDPGAFF
TRBJ2-2,TRBV4-2,CASSQEGTGGYTGELFF
TRBJ1-1,TRBV29-1,CSGRTVFTEAFF
TRBJ2-2,TRBV2,CASMSLAGAGELFF
TRBJ2-6,TRBV27,CASSLGAGVSGANVLTF
TRBJ1-2,TRBV27,CASSSQGFYGYTF
TRBJ2-5,TRBV5-7,CASSFGGFETQYF